This T cell receptor (beta chain) was identified during a study of T cells expressing NK-cell markers. Study information: Out of eight donors sequenced, seven tested HCMV-seropositive and the remaining one seronegative. Study-wide findings and caveats: The study found these clonotypes also leading the CD3+CD56-NKG2C+ fraction in a handful of donors. Whether expanded NKG2C-expressing T cell clones recognize HCMV is unknown.

Comments on this clonotype: The antigen is unknown.

The cDNA for TCR beta came from 5'RACE template switching with UMIs. After re-calling the 5' RACE reads, TCRdb lists one entry per CDR3 protein, DNA absent. This sample carries about 460,000 distinct CDR3 sequences, with more than 1.4% going to the ten biggest clones. There are 15 residues in the CDR3. Germline CDR1 reads MNHEY; CDR2 reads SMNVEV (reference sequence). The source material was blood T cells: a sorted CD56 or NKG2C T cell subset, CD4+ or CD8+ T cells, or bulk PBMC T cells (not recorded which). The chain recombines TRBV27 with TRBJ2-2. The source of this sequence is a woman aged 45-65 years in good health. CDR3 region: CASSLLVGSTGELFF.